This paragraph covers one T cell receptor (beta chain) sequence. The V gene's germline CDR1 is LNHNV and CDR2 YYDKDF (reference sequence). CDR3 size: 13 residues. V dropped 7 bases and J dropped 3; count of bases not matched to a gene: 6. Sequenced by immunoSEQ multiplex PCR; TCRdb stores in-frame clones only, minus some. The sample lists about 91,000 clones; just over 85% were seen once. This record comes from a study of blood T cell repertoires in COVID-19. The sample consisted of peripheral blood. The receptor was isolated from a woman between 65 and 79 years old with acute or convalescent COVID-19. The chain joins TRBV15 to TRBJ2-7; 7 bases are shared with TRBD1. CDR3 nucleotides: TGTGCCACCAAGGCAGGGGGTAGCTACGAGCAGTACTTC. Translation gives CATKAGGSYEQYF. Supplemented by reference TRBV15 and TRBJ2-7, the full variable domain reads DAMVIQNPRYQVTQFGKPVTLSCSQTLNHNVMYWYQQKSSQAPKLLFHYYDKDFNNEADTPDNFQSRRPNTSFCFLDIRSPGLGDTAMYLCATKAGGSYEQYFGPGTRLTVT.